This T cell receptor (beta chain) is drawn from a study of T cell repertoires in cytomegalovirus infection. This clonotype was observed a handful of times. TCRdb used MiXCR to reprocess the reads, holding one entry per CDR3 protein. The table includes over 300,000 distinct CDR3 sequences, approximately 9.5% detected once. CDR1 is SGHVS, CDR2 FNYEAQ, per germline. With 6 bases clipped from V and 10 bases from J, the junction kept 12 bases outside the gene matches. The CDR3 length is 16 residues. V gene TRBV7-6 combines with J gene TRBJ2-1, with 13 bases lining up with TRBD2. Sequencing used PBMCs. The receptor comes from a human donor in good health (CMV status not recorded). Some clones in this sample may be carry-over from other donors' samples. The DNA of the CDR3 is TGTGCCAGCAGTCTGTCGCCGGGACTAGCGGGGTGGGAGCAGTTCTTC. This codes for CASSLSPGLAGWEQFF.